This entry concerns a single TCR beta chain. Its target antigen remains unknown. Base-call qualities are not available, and no considerably larger clone is one nucleotide away. The sample comes from a study of blood T cells in healthy people across ages (dated by TCRdb to between 2015 and 2017). Background on the whole study: Template switching captured roughly one uniquely barcoded TCR beta cDNA molecule per two T cells in model experiments. To track age-related changes in TCR beta repertoire diversity, the study relied on deep sequencing normalized with unique cDNA molecular identifiers. Four age groups were formed from the donors: young (average about 17 years), middle-aged (just under 40), aged (around 62) and long-lived (about 80). To avoid experimental bias, donors of different ages were randomly spread across the sequencing lanes. Using the same blood draw, the study looked at two additional independent replicas of 1 million unique cDNA reads for two donors, one aged 18 to 30 and the other aged 80 or older.

The method was 5' RACE. TCRdb names Illumina HiSeq 2500 as the instrument used. A second PCR of roughly 6 to 12 cycles was performed with a sample-barcoded 5' primer and a J-beta primer mix. A unique molecular identifier was introduced onto each TCR beta cDNA molecule by a template-switch 5' adaptor carrying 12 random nucleotides. At least 2.5 million CDR3-containing paired-end reads were obtained from each sample. First-strand cDNA synthesis was performed from all RNA using the Mint cDNA synthesis kit, with priming by a TRBC-specific oligonucleotide. All cDNA was treated with uracil-DNA glycosylase and then went through a first 18-cycle PCR with the universal primers M1SS and BC2_uni_R. The authors' analysis ran thus. Each sample was normalized by randomly selecting 1 million high-quality reads, each carrying a distinct molecular identifier. Instead of being binned into consensus sequences, reads that shared molecular identifiers were thrown out. MiTCR, with a Q25 quality threshold and the strictest error-elimination algorithm, was used for CDR3 identification, clonotype clustering and error correction. Lower-bound total TCR beta diversity was estimated with a nonparametric unseen species model using Euler transformation. The public reads were reprocessed in TCRdb via fastp at Q25 and MiXCR, keeping in-frame beta chains. CDR3 protein sequences are deduplicated, and each keeps its most common genes and DNA. TCRdb assigned the V and J calls; the authors' analysis was not used. Here the sample has approximately 790,000 distinct CDR3 sequences; around 62% occur a single time. About a quarter of the sample lies in the top ten.

Taken from the germline V gene, the CDR1 and CDR2 loops are MGHDK and SYGVNS. V is reduced by 2 bases and J by 1 base, leaving a spacing of 15 bases between them. There are 16 amino acids in the CDR3, from cysteine to phenylalanine inclusive. Of the read, only the CDR3 DNA is kept; its 48 bases are in frame from base 1. Donors were around 37 systemically healthy Caucasian individuals from Russia aged 6 to 90 years. Ten milliliters of peripheral blood were drawn from each donor into EDTA-treated Vacutainer tubes. PBMCs were isolated by Ficoll-Paque density-gradient centrifugation, with at least 7 million obtained per sample. Trizol reagent was used to extract total RNA from PBMCs, with at least 5 micrograms per sample. For every donor, flow cytometry on a PBMC aliquot measured the percentage of naive CD45RAhigh/CD27high T cells. Study-level results and caveats: As age increased, observed TCR beta diversity per million T cells dropped in a roughly linear way, and a significant reduction was already evident by age 40. Estimates of total diversity from one million sequenced T cells were regarded as lower bounds and underestimates. Compared with the aged group, the long-lived group had more naive CD4+ T cells, fewer expanded clones and increased TCR diversity, a pattern suggesting age selection. The CMV infection status of donors was not known, potentially confounding age-related changes in expanded clonotypes. Because profiling used bulk unsorted PBMCs, naive and antigen-experienced compartments could not be compared conclusively. Observed TCR beta diversity correlated strongly with the percentage of naive T cells measured by flow cytometry.

The sequence links TRBV25-1 to TRBJ2-7; the D gene is perhaps TRBD2, from 6 matching bases. The clonotype originates from a man aged 25 to 40 in good health. Material: blood. The DNA reads as follows: TGTGCCAGCAGTGAAAGTGGTGGTAGCGGATCCTACGAGCAGTACTTC. Its translation is CASSESGGSGSYEQYF.